The 17 T cell receptor beta chains below come from one sample, sequenced in a study of blood T cell repertoires in COVID-19. The data were produced by immunoSEQ multiplex PCR, yet TCRdb's version contains in-frame clones alone and is incomplete. The sample shows about 170,000 clones, around 86% of them seen only once. Specimen: peripheral blood. The receptors were sampled from an elderly woman with COVID-19, enrolled during active disease.

This chain connects TRBV15 to TRBJ2-5; tentative D call: TRBD1 (6 bases). CDR1 and CDR2 (germline): LNHNV, YYDKDF (reference sequence). V was trimmed by 9 bases and J by 0 bases, leaving 11 bases between them. The CDR3 is 13 residues long. CDR3 region: CATGTGYQETQYF. CDR3 nucleotides: TGTGCCACTGGAACAGGGTACCAAGAGACCCAGTACTTC.

This clone was observed a few times. The CDR3, as DNA: TGTGCCAGCAGCGCGGGGTTACAAGAGACCCAGTACTTC. Translation: CASSAGLQETQYF. The chain combines TRBV14 with TRBJ2-5, with D tentatively TRBD2 (6 bases). V dropped 5 bases and J dropped 2 bases, with 9 bases sitting between them. Germline V CDR1 and CDR2: SGHDN, FVKESK. CDR3 length: 13 amino acids.

The genes are TRBV7-2 and TRBJ2-7, with 7 bases fitting TRBD2. The ends lost 0 bases at V and 3 bases at J; junction bases unmatched: 2. The CDR3 is 14 residues long. Germline V gene data show CDR1 as SGHTA and CDR2 as FQGNSA. CDR3 DNA: TGTGCCAGCAGCTTAGCGCGGGAGCACTACGAGCAGTACTTC. Translating gives CASSLAREHYEQYF.

This clone was observed a handful of times. The genes are TRBV28 and TRBJ2-7; unclear D gene. In germline, CDR1 is MDHEN, CDR2 SYDVKM. The CDR3 runs 13 residues. Between the trimmed V and J ends, which lost 2 bases and 3 bases, there was a span of 8 bases. The CDR3 sequence is CASSLGGSYEQYF. Written as DNA, the CDR3 is TGTGCCAGCAGTTTAGGCGGTAGCTACGAGCAGTACTTC.

V gene TRBV5-1 combines with J gene TRBJ2-3; 9 bases agree with TRBD2. The V gene's germline CDR1 is SGHRS and CDR2 YFSETQ. CDR3 length: 15 residues. V lost 3 bases, J lost 4 bases, and 6 bases stayed unmatched. CDR3 in amino acids: CASSSQTSGPDTQYF. DNA for the CDR3: TGCGCCAGCAGCTCGCAGACTAGCGGCCCAGATACGCAGTATTTT.

The V and J genes are TRBV28 and TRBJ1-5, with D unresolved. Germline lookup yields CDR1 MDHEN and CDR2 SYDVKM. V lost 3 bases and J 3 bases, leaving 9 bases between the germline ends. The CDR3 totals 14 residues. The CDR3 DNA reads as TGTGCCAGCAGTTTGGCCGGGATCAATCAGCCCCAGCATTTT. This sequence encodes CASSLAGINQPQHF.

The DNA for the CDR3 is TGTGCCAGCAGCTTGTGGGACAGGGTCACCGGGGAGCTGTTTTTT. Its protein product is CASSLWDRVTGELFF. V gene TRBV5-6 combines with J gene TRBJ2-2, with 9 bases lining up with TRBD1. CDR1 is SGHDT and CDR2 is YYEEEE in the germline V gene. This CDR3 has 15 amino acids. V shed 1 base and J 4 bases; nucleotides not matched to a gene: 2.

The chain uses TRBV6-2 or TRBV6-3 and TRBJ1-1, with D possibly matching TRBD1 (5 bases). This CDR3 has 14 residues. Germline CDR1 reads MNHEY; CDR2 reads SVGEGT. V was trimmed by 7 bases and J by 0 bases, leaving 12 bases between them. The CDR3 is CASTPQGVNTEAFF. The CDR3 region has the DNA TGTGCCAGCACCCCGCAAGGGGTGAACACTGAAGCTTTCTTT.

The rearrangement joins TRBV23-1 to TRBJ2-7, with TRBD2 identical over 9 bases. TRBV23-1 has ORF status, its function being uncertain. The length of the CDR3 is 15 residues. With 4 bases clipped from V and 4 bases from J, the junction kept 8 bases outside the gene matches. The CDR3 DNA reads TGCGCCAGCAGTCGCAAAAGCGGGAGGAAATACGAGCAGTACTTC. Its translation: CASSRKSGRKYEQYF.

The chain links TRBV4-2 to TRBJ1-1; D is unclear. The germline gives CDR1 LGHNA, CDR2 YNFKEQ. The CDR3 loop spans 15 amino acids. Between the trimmed V and J ends, which lost 0 bases and 0 bases, there was a span of 8 bases. CDR3 nucleotides: TGTGCCAGCAGCCAAGATCCAGACATGAACACTGAAGCTTTCTTT. It yields the protein CASSQDPDMNTEAFF.

This chain uses TRBV6-5 with TRBJ2-6, with D uncertain. This CDR3 is 15 amino acids long. Germline-derived CDR1 and CDR2 are MNHEY and SVGAGI. V was cut by 5 bases and J by 0 bases, with 8 bases left in between. The CDR3 is CASSRDFSGANVLTF. The CDR3 DNA reads as TGTGCCAGCAGTCGAGACTTCTCTGGGGCCAACGTCCTGACTTTC.

V is TRBV4-2 and J is TRBJ2-7; 13 bases match TRBD2. Germline CDR1 and CDR2: LGHNA and YNFKEQ. The CDR3 length is 18 residues. Unmatched junction bases numbered 12, after V lost 3 bases and J lost 4 bases. CDR3 coding DNA: TGTGCCAGCAGCCAGAAGACAGGGACTAGCGGGATAGGGTACGAGCAGTACTTC. Encoded protein: CASSQKTGTSGIGYEQYF.

The chain combines TRBV18 with TRBJ1-3; D is perhaps TRBD1 (6 bases). This CDR3 has 16 residues. The germline CDR1 and CDR2 sequences are KGHSH and LQKENI. V was pared by 4 bases and J by 0 bases, with 13 bases between. The CDR3 DNA follows: TGTGCCAGCTCACTCTCACAGGGAACCTCTGGAAACACCATATATTTT. This encodes CASSLSQGTSGNTIYF.

This clone showed up many times. This rearrangement joins TRBV4-1 to TRBJ1-4; weak D call: TRBD1 (6 bases). This CDR3 is 14 amino acids long. From germline, CDR1 is MGHRA and CDR2 YSYEKL. V was trimmed by 6 bases and J by 8 bases, leaving 16 bases between them. The CDR3 is CASSWRGGTEKLFF. The CDR3 bases are TGCGCCAGCAGTTGGCGGGGAGGGACAGAAAAACTGTTTTTT.

This sequence joins TRBV18 and TRBJ2-3; TRBD1 aligns across 9 bases. J was trimmed by 6 bases and V by 8 bases; bases with no gene match: 3. Per germline, CDR1 KGHSH and CDR2 LQKENI. This CDR3 contains 12 residues. For the CDR3, the DNA is TGTGCCAGCGGACAGGGGTCGGATACGCAGTATTTT. Residues: CASGQGSDTQYF.

This clone occurred once. The chain recombines TRBV6-5 with TRBJ1-5, with D perhaps TRBD1 (5 bases). The CDR3 contains 13 residues. Germline V gene sequence: CDR1 MNHEY, CDR2 SVGAGI. V gave up 6 bases and J gave up 2 bases, with 8 bases separating them. CDR3 DNA: TGTGCCAGCAGGCTACAGGGCAATCAGCCCCAGCATTTT. Its protein product is CASRLQGNQPQHF.

The genes are TRBV5-5 and TRBJ1-2; TRBD1 agrees at 7 bases. This CDR3 is built from 15 residues. Trimming removed 2 bases from V and 2 bases from J; junction bases left unmatched: 6. Looked up from germline, CDR1 is SGHKS and CDR2 is YYEKEE (reference sequence). The CDR3 region is CASSLETGPNYGYTF. CDR3 in DNA: TGTGCCAGCAGCTTAGAGACAGGGCCCAACTATGGCTACACCTTC.